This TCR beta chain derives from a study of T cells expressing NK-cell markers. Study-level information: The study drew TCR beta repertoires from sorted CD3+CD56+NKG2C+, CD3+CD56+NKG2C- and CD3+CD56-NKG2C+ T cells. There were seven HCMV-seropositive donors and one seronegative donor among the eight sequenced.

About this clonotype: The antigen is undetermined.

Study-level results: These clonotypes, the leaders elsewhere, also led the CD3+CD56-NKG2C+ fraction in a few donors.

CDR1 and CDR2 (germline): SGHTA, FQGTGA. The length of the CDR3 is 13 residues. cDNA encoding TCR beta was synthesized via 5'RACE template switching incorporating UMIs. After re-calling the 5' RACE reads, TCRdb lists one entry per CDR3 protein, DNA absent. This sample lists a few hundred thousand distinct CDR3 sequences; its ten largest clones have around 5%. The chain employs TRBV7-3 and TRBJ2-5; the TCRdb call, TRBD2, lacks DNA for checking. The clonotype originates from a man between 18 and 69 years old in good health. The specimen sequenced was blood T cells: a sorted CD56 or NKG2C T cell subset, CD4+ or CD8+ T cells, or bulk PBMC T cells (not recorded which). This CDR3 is CASSTGREETQYF. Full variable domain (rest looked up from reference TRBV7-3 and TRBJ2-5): GAGVSQTPSNKVTEKGKYVELRCDPISGHTALYWYRQSLGQGPEFLIYFQGTGAADDSGLPNDRFFAVRPEGSVSTLKIQRTERGDSAVYLCASSTGREETQYFGPGTRLLVL.